Presented here are 21 T cell receptor beta chains from one specimen sequenced in a study of blood T cell repertoires in COVID-19. Measured with immunoSEQ multiplex PCR; TCRdb has only the in-frame clones, and not every one. The sample consists of about 210,000 clones, roughly 85% of them appearing once. Sequenced: peripheral blood. The source of these receptors is a woman of 80 years or more with acute or convalescent COVID-19.

This chain uses TRBV30 with TRBJ1-4; D is perhaps TRBD1 (6 bases). The germline V gene has CDR1 GTSNPN and CDR2 SVGIG (reference sequence). Trimming pared 2 bases from V and 6 bases from J, leaving 10 bases between. This CDR3 is built from 13 residues. DNA for the CDR3: TGTGCCTGGAGTCGGGGGGCCGATGAAAAACTGTTTTTT. Its translation is CAWSRGADEKLFF.

The chain uses TRBV18 and TRBJ1-4, with TRBD1 matching 7 bases. After removal of 5 bases from V and 3 bases from J, the junction contained 12 bases not matched to a gene. The CDR3 contains 17 residues. Germline V gene data show CDR1 as KGHSH and CDR2 as LQKENI. The CDR3, as DNA: TGTGCCAGCTCATCCTACCGGGCCGGGACAGCTAATGAAAAACTGTTTTTT. Translated: CASSSYRAGTANEKLFF. The full variable domain, with the rest looked up from reference TRBV18 and TRBJ1-4, is NAGVMQNPRHLVRRRGQEARLRCSPMKGHSHVYWYRQLPEEGLKFMVYLQKENIIDESGMPKERFSAEFPKEGPSILRIQQVVRGDSAAYFCASSSYRAGTANEKLFFGSGTQLSVL.

This CDR3 reads CASSPTGRRETQYF. The DNA for the CDR3 is TGTGCCAGCTCACCGACAGGGAGAAGAGAGACCCAGTACTTC. The chain couples TRBV18 to TRBJ2-5; TRBD1 matches at 7 bases. The CDR3 totals 14 residues. Germline values: CDR1 KGHSH, CDR2 LQKENI. Trimming cost V 3 bases and J 4 bases; bases outside gene matches: 5.

The chain carries TRBV19 and TRBJ2-4; D unclear. The V end lost 5 bases, the J end lost 6 bases, and 23 bases lay between the germline ends. This CDR3 is 17 amino acids long. Germline V gene data show CDR1 as LNHDA and CDR2 as SQIVND (reference sequence). The CDR3 nucleotides read TGTGCCAGTAGTCCCAGACCATATGTTCGGGTAGGAAACATTCAGTACTTC. Translation: CASSPRPYVRVGNIQYF.

This sequence joins TRBV7-2 and TRBJ1-1; D gene unclear. The CDR3 runs to 13 residues. V dropped 5 bases and J dropped 3 bases, with 10 bases sitting between them. CDR1 is SGHTA and CDR2 is FQGNSA in the germline V gene. The CDR3 here is CASSRIVDTEAFF. The CDR3 DNA sequence: TGTGCCAGCAGCCGTATCGTAGACACTGAAGCTTTCTTT.

V is TRBV7-6 and J is TRBJ2-3; 11 bases map to TRBD2. The CDR3 extends over 17 amino acids. V dropped 5 bases and J dropped 6; count of bases not matched to a gene: 13. Per germline, CDR1 SGHVS and CDR2 FNYEAQ. CDR3 in DNA: TGTGCCAGCAGCACTAGGGCACTAGCGGGAGCCGTGGATACGCAGTATTTT. Translating it yields CASSTRALAGAVDTQYF.

This chain links TRBV6-2 or TRBV6-3 with TRBJ1-3; TRBD1 is a possible D gene (5 bases). The V gene's germline CDR1 is MNHEY and CDR2 SVGEGT. There are 18 residues in the CDR3. Trimming took off 0 bases at V and 0 bases at J, with 15 bases between the two ends. The CDR3 protein is CASSYSGPAGPSGNTIYF. In DNA, the CDR3 is TGTGCCAGCAGTTACTCAGGCCCGGCGGGACCCTCTGGAAACACCATATATTTT.

V is TRBV30 and J is TRBJ2-3; possibly TRBD2 for D (5 bases). V lost 2 bases to trimming and J lost 9 bases, with 12 bases between them. The CDR3 contains 12 residues. CDR1 and CDR2 (germline): GTSNPN, SVGIG (reference sequence). The CDR3 protein is CAWSPSGGTQYF. DNA for the CDR3: TGTGCCTGGAGTCCCAGCGGTGGCACGCAGTATTTT.

This clone came up once. The rearrangement uses TRBV3-1 (or the pseudogene TRBV3-2) and TRBJ2-1, with 10 bases aligning to TRBD2. The V gene's germline CDR1 is LGHDT and CDR2 YNNKEL (reference sequence). The length of the CDR3 is 14 residues. V shed 3 bases, J shed 5 bases, and the junction held 1 base outside the gene matches. Here the CDR3 reads CASSHLAGDNEQFF. The CDR3 DNA reads TGTGCCAGCAGCCATCTAGCGGGAGACAATGAGCAGTTCTTC.

Details on this clone: The junction and the germline gene differ at one end; a read error may be behind it. The chain is built from TRBV7-7 and TRBJ1-5; perhaps TRBD1 as D (6 bases). Germline CDR1 and CDR2: SSHAT and FNYEAQ (reference sequence). This CDR3 has 16 amino acids. The CDR3 DNA sequence: TGTGCTAGCAGCTCGATCTGGGACAATGGCAATCAGCCCCAGCATTTT. Amino acids: CASSSIWDNGNQPQHF. The variable domain in full, completed from reference TRBV7-7 and TRBJ1-5, reads GAGVSQSPRYKVTKRGQDVTLRCDPISSHATLYWYQQALGQGPEFLTYFNYEAQPDKSGLPSDRFSAERPEGSISTLTIQRTEQRDSAMYRCASSSIWDNGNQPQHFGDGTRLSIL.

This chain connects TRBV24-1 to TRBJ1-1; 7 bases align to TRBD1. The CDR3 has 13 residues. V dropped 5 bases and J dropped 1; count of bases not matched to a gene: 0. Germline CDR1 and CDR2: KGHDR and SFDVKD. The CDR3, as DNA: TGTGCCACCAGTGGACAGGGGAACACTGAAGCTTTCTTT. Its translation: CATSGQGNTEAFF.

V is TRBV7-3 and J is TRBJ1-1; the match to TRBD1 covers 8 bases. Germline CDR1 and CDR2: SGHTA and FQGTGA. CDR3 length: 15 residues. V dropped 5 bases and J dropped 5; count of bases not matched to a gene: 10. This CDR3 reads CASSREAGGMTEAFF. The CDR3 nucleotides read TGTGCCAGCAGCCGCGAGGCAGGGGGCATGACTGAAGCTTTCTTT. The whole variable domain, filled in from reference TRBV7-3 and TRBJ1-1, reads GAGVSQTPSNKVTEKGKYVELRCDPISGHTALYWYRQSLGQGPEFLIYFQGTGAADDSGLPNDRFFAVRPEGSVSTLKIQRTERGDSAVYLCASSREAGGMTEAFFGQGTRLTVV.

J is TRBJ1-3 and V is TRBV7-8, with a possible D match to TRBD1 (6 bases). The germline V gene has CDR1 SGHVS and CDR2 FQNEAQ. The CDR3 covers 16 residues. Trimming took 1 base from V and 4 from J, leaving 14 bases between them. Here the CDR3 DNA reads TGTGCCAGCAGCTTAGGTACAGGGAGTGTGGGAAACACCATATATTTT. Amino acids: CASSLGTGSVGNTIYF.

The chain employs TRBV5-5 and TRBJ1-1; a weak D match, TRBD1 (5 bases). CDR1 is SGHKS, CDR2 YYEKEE, per germline (reference sequence). The CDR3 has 15 residues. Between the trimmed V and J ends, which lost 4 bases and 5 bases, there was a span of 18 bases. CDR3 DNA: TGTGCCAGCAGCAATCAACTGGGACTGAGGACTGAAGCTTTCTTT. It translates to CASSNQLGLRTEAFF. Drawing the rest from reference TRBV5-5 and TRBJ1-1, the complete variable domain is DAGVTQSPTHLIKTRGQQVTLRCSPISGHKSVSWYQQVLGQGPQFIFQYYEKEERGRGNFPDRFSARQFPNYSSELNVNALLLGDSALYLCASSNQLGLRTEAFFGQGTRLTVV.

J is TRBJ1-4 and V is TRBV15; D ambiguous. The germline gives CDR1 LNHNV, CDR2 YYDKDF (reference sequence). The CDR3 sequence is 14 residues long. V shed 1 base and J shed 8 bases, with 11 bases lying between them. The CDR3 region is CATSRGGGGEKLFF. The DNA of the CDR3 is TGTGCCACCAGCAGAGGTGGAGGTGGGGAAAAACTGTTTTTT.

The rearrangement joins TRBV30 to TRBJ1-5; D possibly corresponds to TRBD1 (6 bases). Trimming shortened V by 5 bases and J by 7 bases, and 18 bases separated the two germline ends. Germline-derived CDR1 and CDR2 are GTSNPN and SVGIG (reference sequence). The CDR3 totals 14 residues. The DNA for the CDR3 is TGTGCCTGGGCGGCGGGGGCGAACGGACAGCCCCAGCATTTT. Its protein product is CAWAAGANGQPQHF.

The CDR3 is CASSLHATSGVGYNEQFF. CDR3 bases: TGTGCCAGCAGCTTACATGCGACTAGCGGGGTGGGCTACAATGAGCAGTTCTTC. The V gene is TRBV11-3, the J gene TRBJ2-1, with 11 nucleotides matching TRBD2. The V and J ends lost 2 bases and 3 bases, in that order; junction bases with no gene match: 9. The CDR3 extends over 18 amino acids. In germline, CDR1 is SGHNT, CDR2 YENEEA.

This clone was seen just once. The J gene is TRBJ1-2, the V gene TRBV30; 7 positions match TRBD1. The CDR3 has 14 residues. The junction had 8 bases not matched to a gene; V was cut back by 4 bases and J by 3 bases. Per the germline V gene, CDR1 is GTSNPN and CDR2 is SVGIG (reference sequence). CDR3 coding DNA: TGTGCCTGGACCCTGACAGGGACAGACTATGGCTACACCTTC. Its protein is CAWTLTGTDYGYTF.

The chain combines TRBV20-1 with TRBJ2-7, with a possible D match to TRBD1 (6 bases). CDR1 is DFQATT and CDR2 is SNEGSKA in the germline V gene (reference sequence). Between the trimmed V and J ends, which lost 7 bases and 5 bases, there was a span of 12 bases. The CDR3 consists of 11 residues. CDR3 DNA: TGCAGTGAAACAGGGATCAACGAGCAGTACTTC. This sequence encodes CSETGINEQYF.

V gene TRBV27 combines with J gene TRBJ1-5, with D possibly being TRBD1 (6 bases). The CDR3 spans 15 residues. V dropped 6 bases and J dropped 7 bases, with 19 bases sitting between them. The germline CDR1 and CDR2 sequences are MNHEY and SMNVEV (reference sequence). The CDR3 DNA is TGTGCCAGCAGCTCCAACAGGGTATTAGGACAGCCCCAGCATTTT. Translating gives CASSSNRVLGQPQHF.

This chain uses TRBV6-5 with TRBJ2-2, with D maybe TRBD2 (6 bases). Per the germline V gene, CDR1 is MNHEY and CDR2 is SVGAGI. Trimming took 5 bases from V and 3 from J, leaving 13 bases between them. CDR3 length: 15 amino acids. For the CDR3, the DNA is TGTGCCAGCAGTCGGGACTCCCGCGACACCGGGGAGCTGTTTTTT. This translates into CASSRDSRDTGELFF.